These T cell receptor beta chains were read from a single sample in a study of cytomegalovirus exposure and HLA in healthy donors. The method was immunoSEQ multiplex PCR; TCRdb's version includes in-frame clones alone and lacks a portion of them. The data contain approximately 160,000 clones, less than 90% of them seen just once; the ten biggest clones take up 3.3%. The sequenced sample consisted of PBMCs. The receptors derive from a woman in her late teens or twenties in good health and CMV-seropositive. Both conserved end residues are part of each CDR3. Fields, in order: CDR3 protein, J gene, V gene.

CASSLGSSGNTIYF	TRBJ1-3	TRBV11-3
CASSLVGQGSNYGYTF	TRBJ1-2	TRBV5-1
CAWRPGQGPRGYTF	TRBJ1-2	TRBV30
CASSPTKAINYGYTF	TRBJ1-2	TRBV27
CASSLETGFSGNTIYF	TRBJ1-3	TRBV7-9
CASSRGTSGRNEQFF	TRBJ2-1	TRBV28
CASSNTGTGVHEQYF	TRBJ2-7	TRBV7-2
CASRGGMGAANNYGYTF	TRBJ1-2	TRBV5-4
CASSSGGYEQYF	TRBJ2-7	TRBV6-5
CASSYASVSYEQYF	TRBJ2-7	TRBV6-5
CAVTGGPNEKLFF	TRBJ1-4	TRBV10-3
CASSASTGGGKNEQYF	TRBJ2-7	TRBV19
CASSLVPGDSLYEQYF	TRBJ2-7	TRBV5-1
CASSSPGLASPEQYF	TRBJ2-7	TRBV5-4
CASSYSWDRGDEQYF	TRBJ2-7	TRBV6-6
CASSVAYYNEQFF	TRBJ2-1	TRBV9
CASSPTTGNQPQHF	TRBJ1-5	TRBV9
CASTLTGMNTEAFF	TRBJ1-1	TRBV19
CASSWGEDTQYF	TRBJ2-3	TRBV7-9
CASRWTGLNTEAFF	TRBJ1-1	TRBV7-2
CASSASGGPSYEQYF	TRBJ2-7	TRBV9
CASSQESVDTEAFF	TRBJ1-1	TRBV4-1